This entry features one TCR beta chain sequence. Only a few counts were recorded for this clone. It lacks a known antigen. The record has no base qualities; no much larger clone is one base away. The record originates from a study of blood T cell repertoires in COVID-19 (TCRdb year 2020). At the level of the whole study: The collaborator samples originated in the United States, Italy and Spain and spanned the acute and convalescent phases of COVID-19. Where available, HLA class I and class II types were obtained from metadata supplied by the sample provider rather than from assay-based typing. The samples were drawn from the first 160 participants of the ongoing ImmuneRACE study and from over a thousand subjects provided by 6 global collaborators. The repertoires were released in a freely available public database intended as a resource for research on the immune response to SARS-CoV-2. The sample metadata nearly always contained a de-identified subject ID, COVID-19 status, age in years and sex. Subjects who had been exposed to COVID-19, were actively infected with it, or had recovered from it provided the deeply sampled blood TCRbeta repertoires that made up the dataset. The prospective study material was composed of cDNA or gDNA derived from T cells, B-cell-depleted T cells, or PBMCs.

V drops 5 bases and J drops 1 base, leaving 8 bases in between. CDR1 SQVTM and CDR2 ANQGSEA are derived from the germline V gene. From cysteine to phenylalanine, the CDR3 is 12 amino acids long. Only the CDR3 DNA is retained, 36 bases long and in frame from the first base. The full study reports these points: The quantity of clinical and demographic metadata differed by source and by participant and was supplied without curation.

The collaborating institutions used their own protocols to collect whole blood in K2EDTA tubes. For TCRbeta analysis, collaborators shipped samples as frozen whole blood, isolated PBMCs, or DNA extracted from either of those sample types. The immunoSEQ Assay, a bias-controlled multiplex PCR, was used to amplify TCRbeta CDR3 regions from genomic DNA. The published analysis was carried out like this. The number of nucleated cells in each sample was estimated from the amplification of reference gene primers within the assay. To quantify the absolute abundance of each unique TCRbeta CDR3 rearrangement, sequence reads were collapsed and filtered. For each sample, productive Simpson clonality was calculated as the square root of Simpson's diversity index over productive rearrangements. The table comes from immuneACCESS by way of TCRdb, which keeps in-frame sequences with V and J called. Part of the clones is missing from these tables; in studies checked, under half for an unresolved V gene and the rest for unknown reasons. V, J and clone size derive from that table, while D and trimming were established from the DNA sequence. The sample table holds more than 140,000 clones, of which about 82% were seen once. The top ten constitute 8.2% of the sample.

Recombination linked TRBV29-1 to TRBJ1-2, with no D gene named confidently. This receptor was obtained from a woman aged 60-70 years with acute or convalescent COVID-19. The sequenced sample consisted of peripheral blood. The CDR3 region reads CSVQPGNYGYTF. In nucleotide form, the sequence is TGCAGCGTTCAACCGGGTAACTATGGCTACACCTTC.